Following are 28 T cell receptor beta chains from one sample sequenced in a study of T cells in localized non-small cell lung cancer. Assay: immunoSEQ multiplex PCR; the TCRdb copy retains only in-frame clones and omits some. The data hold around 41,000 clones, with roughly nine tenths observed a single time. This material consisted of peripheral blood, taken before any cancer treatment. The receptors shown here come from a woman aged 18-55 years with stage III lung adenocarcinoma.

This rearrangement joins TRBV15 to TRBJ1-1; the D gene is possibly TRBD1 (5 bases). This CDR3 region has 15 residues. V shed 3 bases and J shed 5 bases, with 16 bases lying between them. The germline V gene has CDR1 LNHNV and CDR2 YYDKDF (reference sequence). CDR3 loop: CATSSRAGRGTEAFF. In DNA, the CDR3 is TGTGCCACCAGCAGCAGGGCCGGACGGGGGACTGAAGCTTTCTTT. The entire variable domain, with the rest obtained from reference TRBV15 and TRBJ1-1, is as follows: DAMVIQNPRYQVTQFGKPVTLSCSQTLNHNVMYWYQQKSSQAPKLLFHYYDKDFNNEADTPDNFQSRRPNTSFCFLDIRSPGLGDTAMYLCATSSRAGRGTEAFFGQGTRLTVV.

The chain has TRBV7-9 and TRBJ1-2, with D maybe TRBD1 (5 bases). From germline, CDR1 is SEHNR and CDR2 FQNEAQ (reference sequence). This CDR3 is built from 14 residues. V lost 5 bases, J lost 4 bases, and 14 bases lay in between. CDR3 region: CASSTGRTSYGYTF. The DNA for the CDR3 is TGTGCCAGCAGCACGGGACGGACTTCCTATGGCTACACCTTC.

The rearrangement links TRBV6-6 to TRBJ1-2; D is ambiguous. Trimming took off 2 bases at V and 2 bases at J, with 9 bases between the two ends. Germline V gene data show CDR1 as MNHNY and CDR2 as SVGAGI (reference sequence). CDR3 size: 14 residues. The CDR3 DNA reads TGTGCCAGCAGTTACGCAGTCAGAAACTATGGCTACACCTTC. This encodes CASSYAVRNYGYTF.

The J gene is TRBJ2-1, the V gene TRBV11-2, with 8 bases fitting TRBD2. The ends lost 4 bases at V and 0 bases at J; junction bases unmatched: 2. The germline V gene has CDR1 SGHAT and CDR2 FQNNGV. The CDR3 has 15 amino acids. CDR3 sequence reads: CASSSGGGSYNEQFF. The CDR3 DNA is TGTGCCAGCAGCTCCGGGGGGGGCTCCTACAATGAGCAGTTCTTC.

The V gene is TRBV11-1, the J gene TRBJ2-5; D uncertain. The germline V gene encodes CDR1 SGHAT and CDR2 FQDESV (reference sequence). V dropped 5 bases and J dropped 3 bases, with 13 bases sitting between them. The CDR3 runs to 14 residues. The CDR3 region has the DNA TGTGCCAGCAGCCCCCCCGCCAGTAAAGAGACCCAGTACTTC. Its translation is CASSPPASKETQYF.

The chain couples TRBV4-2 to TRBJ2-2; tentative D call: TRBD2 (6 bases). This CDR3 region has 15 residues. Trimming took 0 bases from V and 5 from J, leaving 10 bases between them. CDR1 and CDR2 (germline): LGHNA, YNFKEQ. DNA for the CDR3: TGTGCCAGCAGCCAAGATCCGGCGGGGACCGGGGAGCTGTTTTTT. Protein: CASSQDPAGTGELFF.

This clone came up a few times. The J gene is TRBJ1-4, the V gene TRBV4-1; 9 bases line up with TRBD1. Trimming at V came to 4 bases and at J to 7 bases, leaving 10 bases not matched to a gene. CDR3 length equals 16 residues. Germline V gives CDR1 MGHRA, CDR2 YSYEKL. For the CDR3, the DNA is TGCGCCAGCAGCCCCCAAGGACAGGGGACCGGTGAAAAACTGTTTTTT. Its protein is CASSPQGQGTGEKLFF.

The gene calls are TRBV19 and TRBJ2-5, with TRBD2 matching over 10 bases. Germline values: CDR1 LNHDA, CDR2 SQIVND (reference sequence). Trimming took 1 base from V and 9 from J; bases not matched to a gene: 14. The CDR3 is made up of 17 amino acids. The CDR3 loop is CASSIGASGGLRGAQYF. The CDR3 DNA follows: TGTGCCAGTAGTATAGGGGCTAGCGGGGGCCTACGGGGGGCCCAGTACTTC. Using reference TRBV19 and TRBJ2-5 for the parts outside the CDR3, the full variable domain is DGGITQSPKYLFRKEGQNVTLSCEQNLNHDAMYWYRQDPGQGLRLIYYSQIVNDFQKGDIAEGYSVSREKKESFPLTVTSAQKNPTAFYLCASSIGASGGLRGAQYFGPGTRLLVL.

The chain has TRBV7-9 and TRBJ1-1; D possibly corresponds to TRBD1 (5 bases). V was pared by 5 bases and J by 1 base, with 11 bases between. The CDR3 loop spans 14 amino acids. Germline V gene data show CDR1 as SEHNR and CDR2 as FQNEAQ (reference sequence). CDR3 protein: CASSQGRENTEAFF. The CDR3, as DNA: TGTGCCAGCAGCCAGGGACGGGAGAACACTGAAGCTTTCTTT.

The J gene is TRBJ2-7, the V gene TRBV21-1; TRBD2, the D gene given by the table, was not confirmed from the DNA. TRBV21-1 is labeled a pseudogene. The CDR3 is 11 residues long. For the CDR3, the DNA is TGTGCCAGCGGAGGAATGTACGAGCAGTACTTC. Translating it yields CASGGMYEQYF.

In the case of this clone: An end of the junction does not agree with germline; a read error may underlie this. The chain has TRBV4-1 and TRBJ2-5; D may be TRBD2 (5 bases). Germline loops: CDR1 MGHRA, CDR2 YSYEKL. This CDR3 contains 16 residues. The CDR3 is CVSSQDSRADQETQYF. In DNA form, the CDR3 reads TGCGTCAGCAGCCAAGATTCGAGGGCAGACCAAGAGACCCAGTACTTC.

This rearrangement joins TRBV6-5 to TRBJ2-5; 9 bases match TRBD2. V lost 4 bases to trimming and J lost 3 bases; unmatched junction nucleotides: 6. The CDR3 sequence is 15 residues long. Germline lookup yields CDR1 MNHEY and CDR2 SVGAGI. The CDR3 DNA sequence: TGTGCCAGCAGTTCGGTCGGCGGGGGGGAAGAGACCCAGTACTTC. This translates into CASSSVGGGEETQYF.

This sequence joins TRBV9 and TRBJ1-6, with no clear D. CDR3 length: 14 residues. Germline V lookup: CDR1 SGDLS, CDR2 YYNGEE. Trimming stripped 4 bases from V and 0 bases from J, with 5 bases between. CDR3: CASSLSSYNSPLHF. The CDR3 bases are TGTGCCAGCAGCCTGAGCTCCTATAATTCACCCCTCCACTTT.

This chain uses TRBV5-6 with TRBJ2-5; D ambiguous. Germline V lookup: CDR1 SGHDT, CDR2 YYEEEE. The germline V and J ends were trimmed by 5 bases and 1 base, with 6 bases remaining between them. This CDR3 has 12 amino acids. In DNA, the CDR3 is TGTGCCAGCAGTAGATCCCAAGAGACCCAGTACTTC. Translating gives CASSRSQETQYF.

A single count supports this clone. The chain has TRBV30 and TRBJ1-3, with TRBD1 matching over 8 bases. In germline, CDR1 is GTSNPN, CDR2 SVGIG (reference sequence). This CDR3 region has 16 residues. The V and J ends lost 0 bases and 2 bases, in that order; junction bases with no gene match: 6. The CDR3 region has the DNA TGTGCCTGGAGTGTAGGGGCGACAGGGGCTGGAAACACCATATATTTT. The encoded protein is CAWSVGATGAGNTIYF.

The chain is built from TRBV28 and TRBJ2-5; 11 bases are shared with TRBD1. The CDR3 runs to 15 residues. V trimming: 6 bases; J trimming: 5 bases; junction bases outside the gene matches: 8. Germline V gene data show CDR1 as MDHEN and CDR2 as SYDVKM. CDR3 bases: TGTGCCAGCAGCACTCTGGGGACAGGGGGGGAGACCCAGTACTTC. Residues: CASSTLGTGGETQYF.

V is TRBV6-6 and J is TRBJ2-5; 8 bases line up with TRBD2. The V and J ends lost 7 bases and 2 bases, in that order; junction bases with no gene match: 6. The CDR3 covers 14 residues. Looked up from germline, CDR1 is MNHNY and CDR2 is SVGAGI (reference sequence). CDR3 DNA sequence: TGTGCCAGCATAAGCGGGGGAAATCAAGAGACCCAGTACTTC. The encoded protein is CASISGGNQETQYF.

The chain is built from TRBV7-9 and TRBJ1-2; D not resolved. Germline loops: CDR1 SEHNR, CDR2 FQNEAQ (reference sequence). Trimming removed 1 base at V and 4 bases at J, with 7 bases between. The CDR3 is made up of 13 amino acids. The CDR3 DNA sequence: TGTGCCAGCAGCTTAGGGGCTCCCTATGGCTACACCTTC. It translates to CASSLGAPYGYTF.

The rearrangement joins TRBV4-2 to TRBJ2-7; TRBD2 agrees at 9 bases. V trimming: 5 bases; J trimming: 3 bases; junction bases outside the gene matches: 14. The germline V gene has CDR1 LGHNA and CDR2 YNFKEQ. The CDR3 runs to 17 residues. CDR3 amino acids: CASSVNPPGLADYEQYF. DNA for the CDR3: TGTGCCAGCAGCGTAAACCCCCCGGGACTAGCAGACTACGAGCAGTACTTC.

This clone was found once. The gene calls are TRBV11-2 and TRBJ2-3; 7 bases are a match to TRBD2. Germline CDR1 and CDR2: SGHAT and FQNNGV. This CDR3 is 17 amino acids long. The trim removed 5 bases at V and 3 bases at J, leaving 14 bases unmatched. As DNA, the CDR3 is TGTGCCAGCAGCACGCCCTGGGCTAGCGGACCGACAGATACGCAGTATTTT. As protein: CASSTPWASGPTDTQYF.

The chain is built from TRBV13 and TRBJ2-7; no clear D gene. V dropped 0 bases and J dropped 6 bases, with 6 bases sitting between them. CDR1 PRHDT and CDR2 FYEKMQ come from the germline V gene (reference sequence). The CDR3 runs 12 residues. CDR3 sequence reads: CASSLGLGEQYF. The DNA for the CDR3 is TGTGCCAGCAGCTTAGGACTCGGCGAGCAGTACTTC.

The chain couples TRBV4-1 to TRBJ1-4; D gene unclear. This CDR3 has 16 residues. Deletions cut 0 bases from V and 5 bases from J, with 13 bases between. CDR1 is MGHRA and CDR2 is YSYEKL in the germline V gene. The CDR3 bases are TGCGCCAGCAGCCAAGATAGCTGGGGTCTGAATGAAAAACTGTTTTTT. Translating gives CASSQDSWGLNEKLFF.

In its sample, this clone was seen once. The junction departs from germline at one end; a sequencing error may be responsible. CDR3 region: CASSLGGGGATF. CDR3 bases: TGTGCCAGCAGCTTGGGAGGAGGGGGCGCAACTTTT. The chain combines TRBV5-6 with TRBJ1-1; 7 bases line up with TRBD1. CDR1 and CDR2 (germline): SGHDT, YYEEEE. This CDR3 is 12 amino acids long.

The chain links TRBV6-6 to TRBJ1-6; 7 nucleotides line up with TRBD1. CDR1 is MNHNY, CDR2 SVGAGI, per germline (reference sequence). Germline trimming cut 2 bases from V and 9 bases from J; bases unmatched to any gene: 7. This CDR3 spans 15 amino acids. The CDR3 protein is CASSYRPGGGSPLHF. Written as DNA, the CDR3 is TGTGCCAGCAGTTACCGTCCAGGGGGTGGTTCACCCCTCCACTTT.

The chain carries TRBV19 and TRBJ2-2; TRBD1 aligns across 9 bases. Germline V gene data show CDR1 as LNHDA and CDR2 as SQIVND (reference sequence). The CDR3 sequence is 16 residues long. J was trimmed by 5 bases and V by 7 bases; bases with no gene match: 11. The CDR3 DNA reads as TGTGCCAGTACCCTCGGACAGGGGCAAGGGACCGGGGAGCTGTTTTTT. As protein: CASTLGQGQGTGELFF.

The chain combines TRBV19 with TRBJ2-7; D ambiguous. The CDR3 covers 11 residues. The germline CDR1 and CDR2 sequences are LNHDA and SQIVND (reference sequence). V gave up 4 bases and J gave up 2 bases, with 3 bases separating them. The CDR3 region is CASSSPYEQYF. In DNA, the CDR3 is TGTGCCAGTAGTAGCCCCTACGAGCAGTACTTC.

A note on this clone: Other DNA sequences in this sample translate to the same CDR3. The chain carries TRBV19 and TRBJ2-2; D gene uncertain. Trimming pared 5 bases from V and 0 bases from J, leaving 7 bases between. CDR1 LNHDA and CDR2 SQIVND come from the germline V gene (reference sequence). This CDR3 has 14 amino acids. The CDR3 region has the DNA TGTGCCAGTAGTCCCCTCGCGAACACCGGGGAGCTGTTTTTT. It translates to CASSPLANTGELFF.

The chain combines TRBV2 with TRBJ2-7; D is possibly TRBD1 (5 bases). This CDR3 spans 13 amino acids. Trimming pared 4 bases from V and 4 bases from J, leaving 11 bases between. The germline CDR1 and CDR2 sequences are SNHLY and FYNNEI. DNA for the CDR3: TGTGCCAGCAGTGGGGGCATCGAATACGAGCAGTACTTC. Translating gives CASSGGIEYEQYF. The entire variable domain, with the rest obtained from reference TRBV2 and TRBJ2-7, is as follows: EPEVTQTPSHQVTQMGQEVILRCVPISNHLYFYWYRQILGQKVEFLVSFYNNEISEKSEIFDDQFSVERPDGSNFTLKIRSTKLEDSAMYFCASSGGIEYEQYFGPGTRLTVT.